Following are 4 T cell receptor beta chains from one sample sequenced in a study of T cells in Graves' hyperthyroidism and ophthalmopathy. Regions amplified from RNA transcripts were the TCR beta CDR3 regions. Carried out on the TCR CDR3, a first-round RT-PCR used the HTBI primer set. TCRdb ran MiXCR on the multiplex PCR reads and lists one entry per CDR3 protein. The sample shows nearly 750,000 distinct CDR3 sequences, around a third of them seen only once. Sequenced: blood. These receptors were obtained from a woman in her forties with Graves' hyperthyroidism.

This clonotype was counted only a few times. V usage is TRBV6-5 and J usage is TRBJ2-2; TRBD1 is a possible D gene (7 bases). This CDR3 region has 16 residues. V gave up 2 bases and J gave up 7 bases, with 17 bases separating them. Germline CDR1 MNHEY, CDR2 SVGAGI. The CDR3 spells CASSYSRGRKHGELFF. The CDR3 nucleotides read TGTGCCAGCAGTTACAGCAGGGGGAGGAAACACGGGGAGCTGTTTTTT.

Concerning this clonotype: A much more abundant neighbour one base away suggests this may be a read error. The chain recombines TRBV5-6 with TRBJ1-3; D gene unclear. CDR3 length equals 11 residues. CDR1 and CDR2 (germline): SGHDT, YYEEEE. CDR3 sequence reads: CASSNGNTIHF. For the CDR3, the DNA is TGTGCCAGCAGCAATGGAAACACCATACATTTT.

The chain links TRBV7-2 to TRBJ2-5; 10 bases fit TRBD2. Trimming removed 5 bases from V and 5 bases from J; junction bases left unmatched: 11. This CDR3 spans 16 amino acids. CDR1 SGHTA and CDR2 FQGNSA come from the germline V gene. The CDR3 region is CASSPSGGGGGETQYF. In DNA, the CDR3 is TGTGCCAGCAGCCCTAGCGGGGGTGGGGGGGGGGAGACCCAGTACTTC.

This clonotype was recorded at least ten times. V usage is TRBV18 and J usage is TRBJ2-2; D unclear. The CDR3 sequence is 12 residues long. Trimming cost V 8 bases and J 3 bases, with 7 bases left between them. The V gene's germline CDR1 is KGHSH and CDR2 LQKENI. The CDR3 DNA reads TGTGCCAGCAGCCCTTACACCGGGGAGCTGTTTTTT. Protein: CASSPYTGELFF.